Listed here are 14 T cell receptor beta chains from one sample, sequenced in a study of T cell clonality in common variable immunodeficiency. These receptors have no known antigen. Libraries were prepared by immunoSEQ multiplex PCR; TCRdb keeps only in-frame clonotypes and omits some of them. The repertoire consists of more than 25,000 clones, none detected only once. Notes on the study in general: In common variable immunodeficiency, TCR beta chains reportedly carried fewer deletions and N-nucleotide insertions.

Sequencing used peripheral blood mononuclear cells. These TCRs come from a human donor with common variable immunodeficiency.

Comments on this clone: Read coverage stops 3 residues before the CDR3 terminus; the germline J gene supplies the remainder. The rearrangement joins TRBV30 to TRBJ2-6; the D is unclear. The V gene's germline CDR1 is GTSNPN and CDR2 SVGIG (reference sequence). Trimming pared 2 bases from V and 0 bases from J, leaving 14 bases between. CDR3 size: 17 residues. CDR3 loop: CAWSPLRGRSGANVLTF. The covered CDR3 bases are TGTGCCTGGAGTCCCCTTCGTGGCCGCTCTGGGGCCAACGTC.

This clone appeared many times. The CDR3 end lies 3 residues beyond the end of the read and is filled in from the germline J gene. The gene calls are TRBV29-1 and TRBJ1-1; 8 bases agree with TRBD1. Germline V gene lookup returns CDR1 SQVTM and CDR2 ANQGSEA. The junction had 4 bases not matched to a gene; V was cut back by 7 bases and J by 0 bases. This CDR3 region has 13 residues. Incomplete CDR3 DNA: TGCAGCGGACGGACAGGGTTGAACACTGAA. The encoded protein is CSGRTGLNTE. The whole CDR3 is CSGRTGLNTEAFF.

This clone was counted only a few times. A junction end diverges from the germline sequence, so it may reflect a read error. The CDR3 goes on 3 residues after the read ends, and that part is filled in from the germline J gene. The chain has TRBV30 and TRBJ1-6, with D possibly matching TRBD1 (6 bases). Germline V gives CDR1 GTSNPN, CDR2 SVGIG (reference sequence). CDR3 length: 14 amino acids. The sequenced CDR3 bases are TGTGCCTGGAGCACCACAGGGTATAGTTCACCC. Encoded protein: CAWSTTGYSSP. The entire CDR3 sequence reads CAWSTTGYSSPLHF.

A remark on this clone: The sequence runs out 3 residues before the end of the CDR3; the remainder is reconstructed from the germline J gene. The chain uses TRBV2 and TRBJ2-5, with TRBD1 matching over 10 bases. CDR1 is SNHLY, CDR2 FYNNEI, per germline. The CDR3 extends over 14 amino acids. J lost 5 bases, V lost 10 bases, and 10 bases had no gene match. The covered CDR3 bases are TGTGCCACCCACGGCCCGGGACAGGGGGAGACC. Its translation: CATHGPGQGET. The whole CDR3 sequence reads CATHGPGQGETQYF.

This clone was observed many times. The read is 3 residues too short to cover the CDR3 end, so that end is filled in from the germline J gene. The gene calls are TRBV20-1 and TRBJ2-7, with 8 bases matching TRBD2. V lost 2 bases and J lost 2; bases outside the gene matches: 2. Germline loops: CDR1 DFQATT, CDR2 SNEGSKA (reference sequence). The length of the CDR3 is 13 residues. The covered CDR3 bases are TGCAGTGCTAGAAGAGCGGGAGCCTACGAG. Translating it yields CSARRAGAYE. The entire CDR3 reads CSARRAGAYEQYF.

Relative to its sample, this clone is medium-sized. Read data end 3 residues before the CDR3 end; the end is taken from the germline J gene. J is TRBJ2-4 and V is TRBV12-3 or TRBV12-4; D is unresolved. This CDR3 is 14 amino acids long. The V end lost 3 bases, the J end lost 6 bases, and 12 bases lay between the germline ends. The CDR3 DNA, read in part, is TGTGCCAGCAGTTTTAACGGTGGGCGAAACATT. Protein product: CASSFNGGRNI. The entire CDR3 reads CASSFNGGRNIQYF.

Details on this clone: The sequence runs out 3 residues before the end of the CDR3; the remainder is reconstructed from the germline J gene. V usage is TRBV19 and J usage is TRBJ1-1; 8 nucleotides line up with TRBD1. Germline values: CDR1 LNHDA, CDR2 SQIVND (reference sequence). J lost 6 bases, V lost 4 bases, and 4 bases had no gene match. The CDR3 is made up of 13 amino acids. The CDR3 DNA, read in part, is TGTGCCAGTAGTACAGGGGGCAGGTCTGAA. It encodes CASSTGGRSE. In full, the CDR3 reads CASSTGGRSEAFF.

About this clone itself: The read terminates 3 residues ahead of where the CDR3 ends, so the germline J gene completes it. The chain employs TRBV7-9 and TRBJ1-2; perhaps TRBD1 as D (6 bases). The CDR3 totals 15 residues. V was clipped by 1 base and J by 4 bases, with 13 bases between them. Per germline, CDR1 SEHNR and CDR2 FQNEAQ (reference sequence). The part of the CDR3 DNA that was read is TGTGCCAGCAGCTTAGACGGAGGGGGGGCCTATGGC. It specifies CASSLDGGGAYG. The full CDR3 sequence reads CASSLDGGGAYGYTF. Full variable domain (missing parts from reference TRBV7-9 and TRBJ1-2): DTGVSQNPRHKITKRGQNVTFRCDPISEHNRLYWYRQTLGQGPEFLTYFQNEAQLEKSRLLSDRFSAERPKGSFSTLEIQRTEQGDSAMYLCASSLDGGGAYGYTFGSGTRLTVV.

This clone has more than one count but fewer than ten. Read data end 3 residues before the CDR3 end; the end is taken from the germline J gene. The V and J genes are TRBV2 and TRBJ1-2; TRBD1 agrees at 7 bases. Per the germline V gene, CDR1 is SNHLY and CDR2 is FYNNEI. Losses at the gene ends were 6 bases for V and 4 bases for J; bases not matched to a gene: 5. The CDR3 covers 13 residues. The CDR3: CASSAGTVYGYTF. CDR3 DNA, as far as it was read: TGTGCCAGCAGCGCCGGGACAGTCTATGGC.

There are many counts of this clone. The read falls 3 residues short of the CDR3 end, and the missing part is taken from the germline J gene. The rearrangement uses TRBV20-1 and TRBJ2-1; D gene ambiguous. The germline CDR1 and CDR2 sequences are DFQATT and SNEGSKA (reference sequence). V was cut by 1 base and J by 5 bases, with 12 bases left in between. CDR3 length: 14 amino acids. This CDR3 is CSARVQAFHNEQFF. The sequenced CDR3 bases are TGCAGTGCTAGAGTACAAGCGTTCCACAATGAG.

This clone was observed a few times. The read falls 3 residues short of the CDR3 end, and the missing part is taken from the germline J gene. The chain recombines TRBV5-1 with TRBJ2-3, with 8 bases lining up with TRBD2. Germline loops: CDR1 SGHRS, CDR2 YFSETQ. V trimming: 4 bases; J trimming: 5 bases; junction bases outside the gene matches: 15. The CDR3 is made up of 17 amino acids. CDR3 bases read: TGCGCCAGCAGCCCCGAAGGGCCTAGCGGGCCTCAAGATACG. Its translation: CASSPEGPSGPQDT. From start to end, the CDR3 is CASSPEGPSGPQDTQYF.

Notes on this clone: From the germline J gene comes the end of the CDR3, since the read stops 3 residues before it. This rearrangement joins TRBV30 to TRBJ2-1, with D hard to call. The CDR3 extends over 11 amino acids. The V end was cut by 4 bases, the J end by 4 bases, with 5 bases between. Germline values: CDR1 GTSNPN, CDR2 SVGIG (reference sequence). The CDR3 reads CAWTNYNEQFF. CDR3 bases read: TGTGCCTGGACTAATTACAATGAG.

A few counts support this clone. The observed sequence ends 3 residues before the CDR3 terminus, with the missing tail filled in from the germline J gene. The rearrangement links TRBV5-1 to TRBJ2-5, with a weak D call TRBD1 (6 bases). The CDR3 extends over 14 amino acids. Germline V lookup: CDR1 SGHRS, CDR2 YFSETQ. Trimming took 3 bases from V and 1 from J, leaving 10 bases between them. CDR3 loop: CASSWWDTQETQYF. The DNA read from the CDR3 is TGCGCCAGCAGCTGGTGGGACACCCAAGAGACC.

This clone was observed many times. The CDR3 protein is CASSLASGGLDTQYF. CDR3 DNA (partial): TGTGCCAGCAGCTTGGCATCAGGGGGACTAGATACG. This rearrangement joins TRBV5-4 to TRBJ2-3; perhaps TRBD1 as D (7 bases). The read falls 3 residues short of the CDR3 end, and the missing part is taken from the germline J gene. From germline, CDR1 is SGHNT and CDR2 YYREEE (reference sequence). The CDR3 extends over 15 amino acids. V was clipped by 0 bases and J by 5 bases, with 13 bases between them. The complete variable domain, with remaining parts taken from reference TRBV5-4 and TRBJ2-3, reads ETGVTQSPTHLIKTRGQQVTLRCSSQSGHNTVSWYQQALGQGPQFIFQYYREEENGRGNFPPRFSGLQFPNYSSELNVNALELDDSALYLCASSLASGGLDTQYFGPGTRLTVL.